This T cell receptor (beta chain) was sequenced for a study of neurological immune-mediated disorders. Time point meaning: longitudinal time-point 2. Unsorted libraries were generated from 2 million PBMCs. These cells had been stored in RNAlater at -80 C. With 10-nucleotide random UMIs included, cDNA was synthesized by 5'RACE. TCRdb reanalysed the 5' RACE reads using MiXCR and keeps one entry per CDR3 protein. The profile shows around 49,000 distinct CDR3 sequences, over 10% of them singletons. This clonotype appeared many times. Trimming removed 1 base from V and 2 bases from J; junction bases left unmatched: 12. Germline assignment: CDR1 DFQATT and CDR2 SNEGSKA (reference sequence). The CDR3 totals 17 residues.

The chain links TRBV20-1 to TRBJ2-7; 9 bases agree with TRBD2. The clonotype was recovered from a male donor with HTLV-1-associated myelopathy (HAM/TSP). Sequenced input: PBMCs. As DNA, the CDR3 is TGCAGTGCTAGAGGAGGCGGCGGGGGGGAGTCGCCCTACGAGCAGTACTTC. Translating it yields CSARGGGGGESPYEQYF.